The 19 T cell receptor beta chains in this list originate from one sample, sequenced in a study of shared clonotypes between healthy human individuals. Clones were read by immunoSEQ multiplex PCR, and TCRdb kept only the in-frame ones, dropping some. The sample shows around 1.5 million clones, 98% of them seen only once. Sequenced: naive CD4+ T cells sorted from blood. The subset: CD45RA+ positively selected. These receptors came from a man aged 30 to 45 in good health.

The rearrangement links TRBV5-4 to TRBJ1-1; D is perhaps TRBD1 (5 bases). In germline, CDR1 is SGHNT, CDR2 YYREEE (reference sequence). The CDR3 runs 18 residues. The V gene lost 4 bases and the J gene lost 0 bases, with 22 bases spanning the gap. The CDR3 region is CASSPPQGGRKMNTEAFF. CDR3 DNA: TGTGCCAGCAGCCCTCCCCAGGGCGGAAGGAAAATGAACACTGAAGCTTTCTTT.

This clone was observed a single time. J is TRBJ1-2 and V is TRBV28; no clear D gene. V lost 8 bases and J 2 bases, leaving 3 bases between the germline ends. Per germline, CDR1 MDHEN and CDR2 SYDVKM. This CDR3 has 10 residues. In DNA, the CDR3 is TGTGCCAGCGGAAACTATGGCTACACCTTC. It codes for CASGNYGYTF.

This chain uses TRBV6-1 with TRBJ2-1; perhaps TRBD2 as D (5 bases). The CDR3 length is 15 residues. The ends were cut back, 8 bases at V and 4 bases at J, with 18 bases in the middle. Per the germline V gene, CDR1 is MNHNS and CDR2 is SASEGT. The CDR3, as DNA: TGTGCCAGCTCAGCTAGCTCCCATTTTTACAATGAGCAGTTCTTC. It translates to CASSASSHFYNEQFF.

This rearrangement joins TRBV7-9 to TRBJ2-1, with 7 bases identical to TRBD1. With 4 bases clipped from V and 6 bases from J, the junction kept 0 bases outside the gene matches. The CDR3 contains 12 residues. From germline, CDR1 is SEHNR and CDR2 FQNEAQ (reference sequence). CDR3: CASSWTGNEQFF. CDR3 nucleotides: TGTGCCAGCAGCTGGACAGGCAATGAGCAGTTCTTC.

This clone appeared a single time. The rearrangement uses TRBV27 and TRBJ2-7; no definite D call. The V gene's germline CDR1 is MNHEY and CDR2 SMNVEV (reference sequence). Trimming left V 5 bases short and J 2 bases short, with 4 bases between. The CDR3 has 11 residues. CDR3 loop: CASSPTYEQYF. In DNA form, the CDR3 reads TGTGCCAGCAGTCCGACCTACGAGCAGTACTTC.

The chain couples TRBV15 to TRBJ1-1, with D maybe TRBD1 (5 bases). The CDR3 is 12 residues long. Germline CDR1 LNHNV, CDR2 YYDKDF (reference sequence). Deletions cut 4 bases from V and 10 bases from J, with 13 bases between. DNA for the CDR3: TGTGCCACCAGCATAGACAGCCTGGGAGCTTTCTTT. Translating it yields CATSIDSLGAFF.

The J gene is TRBJ2-3, the V gene TRBV7-2; D ambiguous. The CDR3 spans 13 residues. Germline V gene lookup returns CDR1 SGHTA and CDR2 FQGNSA. Trimming removed 5 bases at V and 7 bases at J, with 13 bases between. The CDR3 loop is CASSPSDRHTQYF. CDR3 DNA: TGTGCCAGCAGCCCCTCCGATCGGCATACGCAGTATTTT.

V and J are TRBV18 and TRBJ2-2; D gene unclear. Trimming pared 3 bases from V and 0 bases from J, leaving 8 bases between. Germline V CDR1 and CDR2: KGHSH, LQKENI. The CDR3 sequence is 15 residues long. CDR3 loop: CASSPLSTNTGELFF. The CDR3 nucleotides are TGTGCCAGCTCACCGCTGTCTACGAACACCGGGGAGCTGTTTTTT.

The CDR3 DNA follows: TGTGCCAGCAGTGTATTACACAATGAGCAGTTCTTC. Protein: CASSVLHNEQFF. The chain has TRBV25-1 and TRBJ2-1; D is unresolved. The CDR3 has 12 amino acids. CDR1 is MGHDK and CDR2 is SYGVNS in the germline V gene. V was shortened by 4 bases and J by 5 bases, with 6 bases between the two germline ends.

This chain joins TRBV9 and TRBJ1-4, with a weak D call TRBD1 (6 bases). The germline V and J ends were trimmed by 2 bases and 7 bases, with 12 bases remaining between them. CDR3 length: 14 amino acids. Germline CDR1 reads SGDLS; CDR2 reads YYNGEE. The CDR3 loop reads CASSVTGYGEKLFF. Written as DNA, the CDR3 is TGTGCCAGCAGCGTTACAGGGTACGGTGAAAAACTGTTTTTT.

The gene calls are TRBV29-1 and TRBJ1-1; unclear D gene. V lost 7 bases and J 4 bases, leaving 7 bases between the germline ends. Germline CDR1 reads SQVTM; CDR2 reads ANQGSEA. CDR3 length: 10 residues. CDR3 nucleotide sequence: TGCAGCGCCGAGGGCACTGAAGCTTTCTTT. Encoded protein: CSAEGTEAFF.

As concerns this clone: Other DNA sequences in the same sample also yield this CDR3. The chain has TRBV5-6 and TRBJ2-2, with D possibly TRBD1 on 6 matching bases. Germline V gene lookup returns CDR1 SGHDT and CDR2 YYEEEE. Trimming stripped 5 bases from V and 6 bases from J, with 11 bases between. There are 13 residues in the CDR3. The CDR3 region has the DNA TGTGCCAGCAGTCTAACAGGGCCCGGGGAGCTGTTTTTT. The encoded protein is CASSLTGPGELFF.

For the CDR3, the DNA is TGTGCCAGCAGCTCACGGACAAGTCAAGAGACCCAGTACTTC. It translates to CASSSRTSQETQYF. The rearrangement links TRBV11-2 to TRBJ2-5, with a possible D match to TRBD1 (5 bases). This CDR3 comprises 14 residues. The germline V gene has CDR1 SGHAT and CDR2 FQNNGV. V lost 4 bases and J lost 2, with 11 bases in between.

The V and J genes are TRBV10-3 and TRBJ2-7; 7 bases line up with TRBD1. The V gene's germline CDR1 is ENHRY and CDR2 SYGVKD. Losses at the gene ends were 6 bases for V and 3 bases for J; bases not matched to a gene: 8. CDR3 length: 14 residues. The DNA of the CDR3 is TGTGCCATCAGGGACACGACAGGGCGCTACGAGCAGTACTTC. Protein sequence: CAIRDTTGRYEQYF.

The rearrangement uses TRBV9 and TRBJ2-5, with TRBD2 matching 7 bases. V was pared by 0 bases and J by 5 bases, with 7 bases of the junction left unmatched. Germline-derived CDR1 and CDR2 are SGDLS and YYNGEE. The CDR3 has 15 amino acids. The CDR3 DNA reads TGTGCCAGCAGCGTAGTGCCGGTGGGGGGGGAGACCCAGTACTTC. Amino acids: CASSVVPVGGETQYF.

This rearrangement joins TRBV5-6 to TRBJ1-5; 7 bases map to TRBD1. CDR3 size: 15 residues. J gave up 6 bases and V 4 bases, and 10 bases lay outside the gene matches. CDR1 SGHDT and CDR2 YYEEEE come from the germline V gene. CDR3 DNA sequence: TGTGCCAGCAGCGTTGGACAGGCCGGCGGTCAGCCCCAGCATTTT. Translating gives CASSVGQAGGQPQHF.

The V call is TRBV6-5, the J call TRBJ1-5, with D perhaps matching TRBD1 (6 bases). V dropped 5 bases and J dropped 5 bases, with 16 bases sitting between them. Germline V gene data show CDR1 as MNHEY and CDR2 as SVGAGI. This CDR3 region has 15 residues. The CDR3 loop reads CASSPTGTRDQPQHF. The CDR3 bases are TGTGCCAGCAGTCCCACAGGGACTCGAGATCAGCCCCAGCATTTT.

The chain recombines TRBV4-2 with TRBJ2-1, with TRBD1 identical over 7 bases. Trimming removed 8 bases from V and 7 bases from J; junction bases left unmatched: 11. The CDR3 consists of 14 residues. CDR1 and CDR2 (germline): LGHNA, YNFKEQ. Here the CDR3 DNA reads TGTGCCAGCGCCCTCGGACAGGAGGTAAATGAGCAGTTCTTC. This gives the protein CASALGQEVNEQFF.

V is TRBV5-1 and J is TRBJ2-2, with TRBD2 identical over 8 bases. The CDR3 runs 17 residues. Germline values: CDR1 SGHRS, CDR2 YFSETQ. With V trimmed by 4 bases and J by 4 bases, 12 bases remained unmatched. CDR3 region: CASSPGAREGGTGELFF. CDR3 nucleotides: TGCGCCAGCAGCCCCGGGGCCCGGGAGGGGGGCACCGGGGAGCTGTTTTTT.